This T cell receptor beta chain was identified in a study of cytomegalovirus exposure and HLA in healthy donors (dated by TCRdb to 2016 to 2017). Turning to the overall study: An earlier analysis of a few hundred of the donors reported roughly 300 Gb of sequence data and approximately 120 million unique TCR beta sequences obtained from some 200 million T cells. An early release covering about 600 HLA-typed donors comprised approximately 300 gigabases of sequencing data and some 79 million unique TCR sequences. Of the roughly 400 genotyped donors, over 80% were placed in the genetic ancestry cluster associated with self-reported Caucasian donors. The study was designed to test whether signatures of past pathogen exposure could be identified by cataloging public T cell receptors. The study used immunosequencing to profile the T cell repertoires of approximately 690 subjects and linked those repertoires to cytomegalovirus serostatus. In addition to the first cohort of approximately 650 subjects, a separate validation cohort of approximately 110 different subjects was used. To predict cytomegalovirus infection status, the study combined high-throughput TCR immunosequencing, statistical association of individual TCRs with disease status, and machine learning. A later analysis re-analyzed previously published TCR beta repertoires from about 730 donors and added high-resolution HLA genotyping to study TCR occurrence patterns. Rather than drawing on any new phenotypic data, the later analysis identified candidate immune exposures from TCR beta sequences and the way those sequences occurred across donors. An earlier analysis of around 580 of the donors used high-throughput TCR beta sequencing to judge whether each TCR beta V gene segment behaved as functional or pseudogenic. Donor age, sex, ethnicity and CMV serostatus were compiled alongside the repertoire data. A later genetic analysis took genome-wide SNP genotypes for about three fifths of the 666 donors and used that subset as a discovery cohort. All discovery cohort repertoires had been generated on a single sequencing platform. HLA typing covered class I and class II loci at four-digit resolution. Typing coverage varied by locus: about 620-630 donors for A, B, C, DRB1 and DQB1; around 560 for DQA1; more than 600 for DPA1; approximately 490 for DPB1. Roughly five DR-DQ haplotypes were handled as single units for association and clustering, since linkage in the cohort was strong. Across approximately 420 genotyped donors of the cohort, an average of roughly 200,000 unique TCR beta nucleotide sequences per donor were sequenced, and 15% to 20% of those sequences were non-productive.

Preparation of the library involved the immunoSEQ multiplex PCR assay. A mixture of 60 forward primers for TCR Vbeta segments and 13 reverse primers for TCR Jbeta segments was used in the multiplex PCR. Amplification of the CDR3 region of rearranged TCR beta genes was performed with a multiplex PCR assay on genomic DNA. The amplified TCR beta libraries were sequenced on the Illumina HiSeq System as 87-base-pair reads. On the study's bioinformatics: Across the 700 or so repertoires, a later analysis counted about 81 million unique TCR beta chains, some 11 million of which were shared by at least two donors. To remove PCR and sequencing errors, raw reads were error-corrected and collapsed into unique sequences using a nearest-neighbor algorithm that merged closely related sequences. Alignment of CDR3 sequences to IMGT reference sequences was used to assign V, D and J gene segments. Each retained sequence needed at least a six-nucleotide match to both a V gene segment and a J gene segment. A rearrangement counted as productive if the CDR3 had no stop codons and remained in frame with V and J, and every other rearrangement counted as non-productive. CDR3 was defined according to IMGT convention as the region running from the second conserved V-encoded cysteine to the conserved J-encoded phenylalanine. The earlier analysis of some 600 of the donors excluded sequences that lacked an unambiguous match to a single V gene segment. An earlier analysis of a few hundred of the donors called V segments functional above 56.7% productive rearrangements and segregating when the between-donor standard deviation exceeded 5%. To diagnose cytomegalovirus status from the catalog of TCR beta chain sequences, a statistical classification framework was built. A later analysis assigned V and J genes by comparing TCR nucleotide sequences with IMGT/GENE-DB human TR gene sequences. Using the TCRdist pipeline, a later analysis assigned CDR3 sequences along with most-parsimonious VDJ recombination scenarios. In a later analysis, each TCR beta chain was defined by its CDR3 amino acid sequence together with its V-gene family, and reads without a unique V-gene family were excluded. To address suspected cross-contamination and a sequencing artifact, a later analysis removed under 600 highly shared, low-generation-probability nucleotide sequences. A later analysis calculated a clonal expansion index for each public chain from normalized within-repertoire ranks of inferred template counts. In a later analysis, generation probabilities were computed with a VDJ recombination model fitted to out-of-frame rearrangements, and the resulting probabilities were checked against IGoR. A later analysis scored TCR-TCR, TCR-HLA and TCR-CMV co-occurrence with hypergeometric tests, applying a repertoire-size bias correction to TCR pairs. In a later analysis, false discovery rates were estimated by permuting HLA or CMV assignments 20 times. In a later analysis, co-occurring TCRs were grouped using DBSCAN, and TCRdist sequence similarity was added for clustering within HLA-allele-positive subsets. Repertoires with fewer than 30,000 or more than 120,000 public chains were left out of co-occurrence clustering, as were five repertoires with anomalous nucleotide sharing. Sourced from immuneACCESS, this table was stored by TCRdb with only in-frame sequences that have V and J called. A share of the clones is absent; for the studies checked, an unresolved V gene accounts for under half, and the remainder has no known explanation. That table supplies the V and J calls and clone size; D and trimming were determined from the DNA. In all, the sample holds under 200,000 clones, and 75% to 85% of those were seen once. Jointly, the top ten make up 1.5% to 2% of the sample.

V and J lose 0 bases and 11 bases, and a span of 11 bases separates them. Including the terminal cysteine and phenylalanine, the CDR3 comprises 12 residues. Only CDR3 DNA remains: 36 bases, in frame from the first base. As encoded in the germline V gene, CDR1 is SGHRS while CDR2 is YFSETQ. This clone occurred once. It lacks a known antigen. No much larger clone is present one base from it, and per-base qualities are unavailable. What the work shows at the level of the full study, not this receptor alone: The study listed approximately 150 TCR beta chains as associated with cytomegalovirus. A later analysis found that most CMV-associated TCR beta chains appeared HLA-restricted, with HLA associations seemingly driven largely by CMV exposure. A cluster of highly shared sequence variants was judged likely to represent a technical artifact of the sequencing pipeline. Three of the identified cytomegalovirus-associated TCR beta chains were confirmed in vitro to be specific for cytomegalovirus antigens. In a later genetic analysis, fewer N-insertions in productive TCRs were reported among donors in an Asian-associated ancestry cluster than the roughly 700-donor mean. Because HLA typing was missing for some donors at each locus, association tests included only the typed subset. A later analysis found that HLA-associated TCR beta chains were more clonally expanded and had lower generation probabilities than equally common non-associated chains. Correlated functional status among segregating V segments might reflect linkage disequilibrium, but an unknown experimental factor could not be ruled out. A later genetic analysis associated a missense DCLRE1C variant with V-gene and J-gene trimming of TCR beta chains, and an independent cohort replicated the association. At a false discovery rate of 0.05, a later analysis linked about 17,000 TCR beta sequences to specific HLA alleles. According to a later analysis, parvovirus B19, influenza, CMV and Epstein-Barr virus appeared linked to several top co-occurrence clusters. For the cohort, immune exposure information was limited to CMV serostatus. In an earlier analysis of approximately 600 of the donors, most TCR beta V segments were observed in productive rearrangements about 90% or about 30% of the time, broadly matching IMGT annotations. A further reported finding was that TCR beta sequences accurately predicted the HLA-A and HLA-B alleles for most subjects in the first cohort. The authors suggested that the approach could potentially be generalized to other disease states and immunological phenotypes. In this cohort, only TCR beta chains were sequenced, and detectable features were limited by the absence of alpha or paired-chain data. In a later analysis, the rate of TCR association differed among HLA loci, with DRB1 alleles having the most associated TCRs and HLA-C alleles having the fewest. Roughly uniform sequencing depth across donors was assumed in presence/absence analyses, although this assumption may not hold. The classifier was reported to diagnose cytomegalovirus status with high specificity and sensitivity in both the original cohort and the validation cohort. When HLA alleles, especially DR and DQ, strongly co-occurred, attributing TCR associations to individual alleles was difficult. Some IMGT-functional V segments, including TRBV6-2 and TRBV6-3, could not be told apart with the 87-base-pair reads, so those segments were excluded. The earlier analysis of 450 to 700 of the donors excluded roughly 16 rarely observed V segments, including chromosome 9 orphons, because counts were too low. While some public TCRs were present in many individuals, most TCR sequences turned up only very rarely across donors.

The cohort comprised some 700 healthy bone marrow donors. Cohort members were all nominally healthy when sampled, although unrecorded immune exposures were likely present. The donor tested CMV seronegative, placing the donor among the 352 seronegative members of the cohort. Each donor provided a peripheral blood sample, and peripheral blood mononuclear cells were used for TCR beta sequencing. Genomic DNA was extracted from the blood cell samples with the Qiagen DNeasy Blood Extraction Kit. The chain is encoded by TRBV5-1 joined to TRBJ2-5, and TRBD1 may be the D gene, going by 6 matching bases. The sequence derives from a woman aged 18-29 years in good health and CMV-seronegative. The sequenced sample consisted of PBMCs. The CDR3 reads CASSLVGAEQYF. The DNA sequence is given as TGCGCCAGCAGCTTGGTGGGGGCAGAGCAGTACTTC. Full variable domain (CDR3 extended with the reference TRBV5-1 and TRBJ2-5 proteins): KAGVTQTPRYLIKTRGQQVTLSCSPISGHRSVSWYQQTPGQGLQFLFEYFSETQRNKGNFPGRFSGRQFSNSRSEMNVSTLELGDSALYLCASSLVGAEQYFGPGTRLLVL.